Listed here are 9 T cell receptor beta chains from one sample, sequenced in a study of cytomegalovirus exposure and HLA in healthy donors. The PCR ran on 60 Vbeta and 13 Jbeta primers. Sequenced by immunoSEQ multiplex PCR; TCRdb stores in-frame clones only, minus some. This table has roughly 110,000 clones, roughly 70% appearing once. The specimen was PBMCs. Every receptor here comes from a woman between 40 and 55 years old in good health and CMV-seropositive.

V gene TRBV5-1 combines with J gene TRBJ2-3; 13 bases map to TRBD2. Germline assignment: CDR1 SGHRS and CDR2 YFSETQ. The CDR3 runs to 19 residues. After removal of 0 bases from V and 2 bases from J, the junction contained 9 bases not matched to a gene. CDR3 in DNA: TGCGCCAGCAGCTTGGGCGGAGGACTAGCGGGAGCGGTCACAGATACGCAGTATTTT. Protein product: CASSLGGGLAGAVTDTQYF.

Only one count was recorded for this clone. This sequence joins TRBV15 and TRBJ2-7; the match to TRBD2 covers 12 bases. The CDR3 consists of 17 residues. V shed 5 bases, J shed 2 bases, and the junction held 10 bases outside the gene matches. Looked up from germline, CDR1 is LNHNV and CDR2 is YYDKDF (reference sequence). In DNA form, the CDR3 reads TGTGCCACCAGCCACCCCCCCCTAGCGGGAGGGCCCTACGAGCAGTACTTC. This translates into CATSHPPLAGGPYEQYF.

This chain links TRBV7-9 with TRBJ1-1; weak D call: TRBD1 (6 bases). The CDR3 length is 15 residues. Germline-derived CDR1 and CDR2 are SEHNR and FQNEAQ (reference sequence). Trimming shortened V by 5 bases and J by 8 bases, and 21 bases separated the two germline ends. The CDR3 coding sequence is TGTGCCAGCAGCCATTTCGGTCAAACCGGGACAGAAGCTTTCTTT. This translates into CASSHFGQTGTEAFF.

The J gene is TRBJ2-1, the V gene TRBV4-3; D may be TRBD2 (6 bases). There are 16 residues in the CDR3. V gave up 0 bases and J gave up 4 bases, with 13 bases separating them. Germline V gives CDR1 LGHNA, CDR2 YSLEER. CDR3 in DNA: TGCGCCAGCAGCCAAGATGGGGGGACCCCTTACAATGAGCAGTTCTTC. Translation gives CASSQDGGTPYNEQFF.

The J gene is TRBJ2-7, the V gene TRBV7-9, with a tentative D call TRBD1 (6 bases). V was clipped by 2 bases and J by 6 bases, with 17 bases between them. The CDR3 extends over 15 amino acids. Looked up from germline, CDR1 is SEHNR and CDR2 is FQNEAQ (reference sequence). In DNA form, the CDR3 reads TGTGCCAGCAGCTTACCACCACAGGGTCCAGGCGAGCAGTACTTC. It encodes CASSLPPQGPGEQYF.

J is TRBJ2-7 and V is TRBV27; possible D gene TRBD2, 5 bases. The V gene lost 4 bases and the J gene lost 2 bases, with 15 bases spanning the gap. The CDR3 totals 15 residues. Germline assignment: CDR1 MNHEY and CDR2 SMNVEV (reference sequence). CDR3 amino acids: CASSSRTSGTYEQYF. CDR3 sequence (DNA): TGTGCCAGCAGTTCGCGCACATCCGGGACCTACGAGCAGTACTTC.

V is TRBV7-9 and J is TRBJ2-7; TRBD2 aligns across 7 bases. This CDR3 is 15 amino acids long. CDR1 and CDR2 (germline): SEHNR, FQNEAQ (reference sequence). V dropped 5 bases and J dropped 1; count of bases not matched to a gene: 8. CDR3 region: CASSPSGGGSYEQYF. DNA of the CDR3: TGTGCCAGCAGCCCCAGTGGGGGGGGTTCCTACGAGCAGTACTTC.

This CDR3 reads CASSLVGRQGDGYTF. The CDR3 DNA is TGTGCCAGCAGCTTAGTTGGAAGACAGGGTGATGGCTACACCTTC. The V gene is TRBV7-3, the J gene TRBJ1-2, with 7 nucleotides matching TRBD1. Germline CDR1 and CDR2: SGHTA and FQGTGA. CDR3 length equals 15 residues. Trimming removed 2 bases from V and 6 bases from J; junction bases left unmatched: 9.

The chain carries TRBV4-1 and TRBJ2-6, with TRBD1 as a possible D gene (6 bases). The CDR3 sequence is 20 residues long. Trimming left V 4 bases short and J 4 bases short, with 26 bases between. Germline CDR1 and CDR2: MGHRA and YSYEKL. The CDR3: CASSLPRGSVTLSGANVLTF. The CDR3 DNA sequence: TGCGCCAGCAGCCTCCCCAGGGGCTCGGTAACTCTTTCAGGGGCCAACGTCCTGACTTTC.